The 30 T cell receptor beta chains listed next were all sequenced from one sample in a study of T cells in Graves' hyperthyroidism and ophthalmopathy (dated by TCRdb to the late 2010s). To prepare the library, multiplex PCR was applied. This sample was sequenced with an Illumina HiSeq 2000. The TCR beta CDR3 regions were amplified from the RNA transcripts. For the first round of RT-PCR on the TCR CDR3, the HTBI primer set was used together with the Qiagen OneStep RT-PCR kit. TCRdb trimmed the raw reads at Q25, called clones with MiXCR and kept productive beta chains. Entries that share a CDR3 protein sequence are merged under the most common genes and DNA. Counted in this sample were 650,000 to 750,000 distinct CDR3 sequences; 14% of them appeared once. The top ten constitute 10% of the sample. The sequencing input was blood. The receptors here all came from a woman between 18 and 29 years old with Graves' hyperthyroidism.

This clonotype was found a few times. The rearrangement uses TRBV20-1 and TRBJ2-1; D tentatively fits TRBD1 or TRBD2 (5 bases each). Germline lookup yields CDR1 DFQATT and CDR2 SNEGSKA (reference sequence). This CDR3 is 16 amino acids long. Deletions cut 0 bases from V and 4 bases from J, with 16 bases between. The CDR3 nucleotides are TGCAGTGCTAGAGAGGGGACGGCAGCAAATTACAATGAGCAGTTCTTC. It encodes CSAREGTAANYNEQFF.

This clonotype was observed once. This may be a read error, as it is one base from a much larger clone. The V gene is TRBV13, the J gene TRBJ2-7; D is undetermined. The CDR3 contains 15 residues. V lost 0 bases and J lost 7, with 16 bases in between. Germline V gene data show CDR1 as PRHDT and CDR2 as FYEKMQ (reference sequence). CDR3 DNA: TGTGCCAGCAGCTTAGGGGGCCCGAGCCAAAGAGAGCAGTACTTC. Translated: CASSLGGPSQREQYF.

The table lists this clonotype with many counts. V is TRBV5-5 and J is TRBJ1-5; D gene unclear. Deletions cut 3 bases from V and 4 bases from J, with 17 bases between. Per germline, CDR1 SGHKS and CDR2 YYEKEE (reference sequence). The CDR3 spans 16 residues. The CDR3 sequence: CASSSRLSGKNQPQHF. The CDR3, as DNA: TGTGCCAGCAGCTCAAGGTTATCGGGAAAGAATCAGCCCCAGCATTTT.

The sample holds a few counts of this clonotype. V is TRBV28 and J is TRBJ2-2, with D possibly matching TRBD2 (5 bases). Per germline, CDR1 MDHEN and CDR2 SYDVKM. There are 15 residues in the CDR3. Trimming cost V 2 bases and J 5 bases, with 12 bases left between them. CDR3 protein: CASSLNGIRTGELFF. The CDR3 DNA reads TGTGCCAGCAGTTTAAACGGGATACGGACCGGGGAGCTGTTTTTT.

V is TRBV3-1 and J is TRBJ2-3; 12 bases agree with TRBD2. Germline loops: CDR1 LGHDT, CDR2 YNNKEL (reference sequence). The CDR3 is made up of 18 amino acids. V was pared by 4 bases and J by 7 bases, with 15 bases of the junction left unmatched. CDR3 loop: CASSLLRKTSGSVYTQYF. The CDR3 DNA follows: TGTGCCAGCAGCCTACTACGGAAGACTAGCGGGAGTGTATATACGCAGTATTTT.

The CDR3: CASSHRIWDSNQPQHF. CDR3 bases: TGCGCCAGCAGCCACAGAATATGGGACAGCAATCAGCCCCAGCATTTT. The chain employs TRBV4-1 and TRBJ1-5; possible D gene TRBD1, 5 bases. From germline, CDR1 is MGHRA and CDR2 YSYEKL. This CDR3 is built from 16 residues. The ends were cut back, 3 bases at V and 1 base at J, with 13 bases in the middle.

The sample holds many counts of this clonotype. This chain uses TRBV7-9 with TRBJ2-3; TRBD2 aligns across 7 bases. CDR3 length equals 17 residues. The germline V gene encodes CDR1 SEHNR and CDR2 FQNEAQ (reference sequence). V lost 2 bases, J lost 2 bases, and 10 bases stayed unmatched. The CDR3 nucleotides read TGTGCCAGCAGCTTACCTGCTGATAGCGGGTTCACAGATACGCAGTATTTT. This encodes CASSLPADSGFTDTQYF.

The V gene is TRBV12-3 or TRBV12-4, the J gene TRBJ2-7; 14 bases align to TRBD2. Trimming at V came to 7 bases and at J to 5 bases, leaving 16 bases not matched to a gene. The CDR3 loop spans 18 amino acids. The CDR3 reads CASTTSRRGLAGAHEQYF. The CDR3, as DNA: TGTGCCAGCACTACGAGCCGCCGGGGACTAGCGGGAGCCCACGAGCAGTACTTC.

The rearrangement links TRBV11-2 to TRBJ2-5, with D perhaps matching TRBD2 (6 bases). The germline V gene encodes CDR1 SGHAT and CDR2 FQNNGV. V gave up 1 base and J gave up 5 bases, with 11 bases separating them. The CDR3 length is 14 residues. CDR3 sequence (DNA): TGTGCCAGCAGCTTAGGGCCGGGAGTGGAGACCCAGTACTTC. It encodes CASSLGPGVETQYF.

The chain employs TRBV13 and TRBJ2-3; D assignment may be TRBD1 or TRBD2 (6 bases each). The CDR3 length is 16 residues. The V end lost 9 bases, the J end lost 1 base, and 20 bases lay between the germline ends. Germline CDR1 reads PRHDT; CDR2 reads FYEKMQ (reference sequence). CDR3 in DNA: TGTGCCAGTAGCAATGGGGCGGAGGGGGGCACAGATACGCAGTATTTT. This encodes CASSNGAEGGTDTQYF.

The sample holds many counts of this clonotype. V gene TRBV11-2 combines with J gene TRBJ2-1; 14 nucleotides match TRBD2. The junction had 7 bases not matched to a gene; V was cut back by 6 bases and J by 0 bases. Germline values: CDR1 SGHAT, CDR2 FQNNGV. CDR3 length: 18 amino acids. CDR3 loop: CASRPIGTSGSSYNEQFF. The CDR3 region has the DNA TGTGCCAGCAGACCGATCGGGACTAGCGGGAGCTCCTACAATGAGCAGTTCTTC. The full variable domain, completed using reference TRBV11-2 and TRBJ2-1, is EAGVAQSPRYKIIEKRQSVAFWCNPISGHATLYWYQQILGQGPKLLIQFQNNGVVDDSQLPKDRFSAERLKGVDSTLKIQPAKLEDSAVYLCASRPIGTSGSSYNEQFFGPGTRLTVL.

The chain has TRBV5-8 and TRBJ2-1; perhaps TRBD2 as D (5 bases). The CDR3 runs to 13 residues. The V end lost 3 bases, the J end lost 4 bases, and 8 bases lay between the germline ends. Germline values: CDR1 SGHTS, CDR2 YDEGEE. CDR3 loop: CASSSPGYNEQFF. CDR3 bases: TGTGCCAGCAGCTCCCCGGGGTACAATGAGCAGTTCTTC.

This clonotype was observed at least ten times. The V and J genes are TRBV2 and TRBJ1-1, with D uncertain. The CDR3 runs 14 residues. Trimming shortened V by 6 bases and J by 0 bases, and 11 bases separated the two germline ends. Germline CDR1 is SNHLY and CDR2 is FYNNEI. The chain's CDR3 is CASRGRSMNTEAFF. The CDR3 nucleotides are TGTGCCAGCAGAGGACGGAGCATGAACACTGAAGCTTTCTTT. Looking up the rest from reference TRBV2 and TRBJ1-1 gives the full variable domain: EPEVTQTPSHQVTQMGQEVILRCVPISNHLYFYWYRQILGQKVEFLVSFYNNEISEKSEIFDDQFSVERPDGSNFTLKIRSTKLEDSAMYFCASRGRSMNTEAFFGQGTRLTVV.

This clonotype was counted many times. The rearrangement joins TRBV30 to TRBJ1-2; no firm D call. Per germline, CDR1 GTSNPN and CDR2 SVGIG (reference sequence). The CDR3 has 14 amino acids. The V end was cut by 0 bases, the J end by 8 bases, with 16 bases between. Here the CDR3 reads CAWSVGSHLFGYTF. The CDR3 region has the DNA TGTGCCTGGAGTGTGGGCAGTCATCTATTCGGCTACACCTTC.

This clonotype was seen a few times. The CDR3 is CASSRPRQGDTGELFF. The CDR3 DNA sequence: TGTGCCAGCAGCCGCCCACGACAGGGAGACACCGGGGAGCTGTTTTTT. The chain carries TRBV27 and TRBJ2-2, with 7 nucleotides matching TRBD1. This CDR3 is 16 amino acids long. Germline assignment: CDR1 MNHEY and CDR2 SMNVEV (reference sequence). V lost 6 bases to trimming and J lost 3 bases; unmatched junction nucleotides: 10.

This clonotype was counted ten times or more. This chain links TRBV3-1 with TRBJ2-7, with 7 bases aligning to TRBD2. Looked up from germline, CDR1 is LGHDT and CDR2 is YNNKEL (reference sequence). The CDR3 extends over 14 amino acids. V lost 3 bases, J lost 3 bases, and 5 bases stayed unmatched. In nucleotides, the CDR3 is TGTGCCAGCAGCCATGAGCGGGGAAGCTACGAGCAGTACTTC. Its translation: CASSHERGSYEQYF.

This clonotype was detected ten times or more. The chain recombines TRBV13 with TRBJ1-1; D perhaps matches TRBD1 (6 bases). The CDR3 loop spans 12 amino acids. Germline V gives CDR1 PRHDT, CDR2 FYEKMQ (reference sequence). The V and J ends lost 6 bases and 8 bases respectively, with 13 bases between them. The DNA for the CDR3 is TGTGCCAGCAGTACTACCGGGACAGAAGCTTTCTTT. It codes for CASSTTGTEAFF.

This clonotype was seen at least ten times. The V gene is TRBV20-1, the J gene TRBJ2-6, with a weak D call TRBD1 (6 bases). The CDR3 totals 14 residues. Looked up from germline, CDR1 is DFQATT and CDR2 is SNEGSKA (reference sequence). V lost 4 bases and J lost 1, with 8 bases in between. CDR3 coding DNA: TGCAGTGCTAACAGGGTGTCTGGGGCCAACGTCCTGACTTTC. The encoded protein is CSANRVSGANVLTF.

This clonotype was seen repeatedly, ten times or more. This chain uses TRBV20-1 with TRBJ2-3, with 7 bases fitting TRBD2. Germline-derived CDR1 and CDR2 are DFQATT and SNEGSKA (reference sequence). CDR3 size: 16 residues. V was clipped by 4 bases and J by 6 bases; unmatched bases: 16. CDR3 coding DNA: TGCAGTGCTAAAAGGAGACGCGGCGGGAGCATTGATACGCAGTATTTT. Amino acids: CSAKRRRGGSIDTQYF.

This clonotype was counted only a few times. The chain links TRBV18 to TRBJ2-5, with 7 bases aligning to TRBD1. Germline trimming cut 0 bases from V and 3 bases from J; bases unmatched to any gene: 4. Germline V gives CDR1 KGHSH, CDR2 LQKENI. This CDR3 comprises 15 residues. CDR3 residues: CASSPPGTAEETQYF. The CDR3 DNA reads TGTGCCAGCTCACCACCCGGGACAGCAGAAGAGACCCAGTACTTC.

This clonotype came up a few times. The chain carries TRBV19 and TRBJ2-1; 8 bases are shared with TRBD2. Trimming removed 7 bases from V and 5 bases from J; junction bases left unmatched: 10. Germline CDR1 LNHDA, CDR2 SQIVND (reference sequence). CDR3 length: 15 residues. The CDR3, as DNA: TGTGCCAGTAAACGGGGGGGGAGTGGGGACAATGAGCAGTTCTTC. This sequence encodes CASKRGGSGDNEQFF.

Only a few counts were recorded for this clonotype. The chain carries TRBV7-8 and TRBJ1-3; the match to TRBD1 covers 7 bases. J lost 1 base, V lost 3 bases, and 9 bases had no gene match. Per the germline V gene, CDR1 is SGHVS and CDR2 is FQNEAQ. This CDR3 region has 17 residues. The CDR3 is CASSFRPGQHSGNTIYF. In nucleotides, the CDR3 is TGTGCCAGCAGCTTTAGACCGGGACAGCATTCTGGAAACACCATATATTTT.

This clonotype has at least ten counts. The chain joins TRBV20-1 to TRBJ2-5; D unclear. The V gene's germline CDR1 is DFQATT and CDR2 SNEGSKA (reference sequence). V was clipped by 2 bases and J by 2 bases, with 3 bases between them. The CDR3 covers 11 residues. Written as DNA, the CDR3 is TGCAGTGCTAGACAGCAAGAGACCCAGTACTTC. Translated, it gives CSARQQETQYF.

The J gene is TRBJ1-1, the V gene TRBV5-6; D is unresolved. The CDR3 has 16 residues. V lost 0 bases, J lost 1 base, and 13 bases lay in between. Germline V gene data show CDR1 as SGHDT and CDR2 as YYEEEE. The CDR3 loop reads CASSLVSGRRNTEAFF. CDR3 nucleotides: TGTGCCAGCAGCTTGGTATCTGGGCGGAGGAACACTGAAGCTTTCTTT. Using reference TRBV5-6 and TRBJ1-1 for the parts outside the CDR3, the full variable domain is DAGVTQSPTHLIKTRGQQVTLRCSPKSGHDTVSWYQQALGQGPQFIFQYYEEEERQRGNFPDRFSGHQFPNYSSELNVNALLLGDSALYLCASSLVSGRRNTEAFFGQGTRLTVV.

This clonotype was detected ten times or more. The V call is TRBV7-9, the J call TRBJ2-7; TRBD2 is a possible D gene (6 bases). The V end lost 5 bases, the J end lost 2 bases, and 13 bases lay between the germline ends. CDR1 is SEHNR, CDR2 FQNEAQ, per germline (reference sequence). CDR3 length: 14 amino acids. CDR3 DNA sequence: TGTGCCAGCAGCGCGGGATTCCCCGCCTACGAGCAGTACTTC. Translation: CASSAGFPAYEQYF.

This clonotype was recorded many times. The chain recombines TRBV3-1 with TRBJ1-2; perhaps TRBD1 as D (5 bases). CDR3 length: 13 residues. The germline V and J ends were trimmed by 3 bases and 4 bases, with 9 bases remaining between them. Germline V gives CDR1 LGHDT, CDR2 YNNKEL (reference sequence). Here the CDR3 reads CASSQSGLYGYTF. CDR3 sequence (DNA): TGTGCCAGCAGCCAGTCGGGACTCTATGGCTACACCTTC.

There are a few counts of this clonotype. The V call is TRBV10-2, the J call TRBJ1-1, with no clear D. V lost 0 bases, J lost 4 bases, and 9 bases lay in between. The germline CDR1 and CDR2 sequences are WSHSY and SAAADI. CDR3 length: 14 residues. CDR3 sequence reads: CASSESWRGTEAFF. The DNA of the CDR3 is TGCGCCAGCAGTGAGTCGTGGAGAGGCACTGAAGCTTTCTTT.

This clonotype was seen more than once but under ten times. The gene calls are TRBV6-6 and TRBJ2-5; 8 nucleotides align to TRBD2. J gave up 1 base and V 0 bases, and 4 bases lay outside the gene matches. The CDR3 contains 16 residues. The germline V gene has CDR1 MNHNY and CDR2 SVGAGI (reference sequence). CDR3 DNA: TGTGCCAGCAGTTACTCCTCCACTAGCGGCCAAGAGACCCAGTACTTC. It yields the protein CASSYSSTSGQETQYF.

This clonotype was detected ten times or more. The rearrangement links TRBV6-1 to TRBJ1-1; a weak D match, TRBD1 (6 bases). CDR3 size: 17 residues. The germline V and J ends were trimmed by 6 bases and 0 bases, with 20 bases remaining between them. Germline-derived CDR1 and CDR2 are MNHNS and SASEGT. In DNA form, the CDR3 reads TGTGCCAGCAGCGCCCCGGGACATGCGTATGTGAACACTGAAGCTTTCTTT. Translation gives CASSAPGHAYVNTEAFF.

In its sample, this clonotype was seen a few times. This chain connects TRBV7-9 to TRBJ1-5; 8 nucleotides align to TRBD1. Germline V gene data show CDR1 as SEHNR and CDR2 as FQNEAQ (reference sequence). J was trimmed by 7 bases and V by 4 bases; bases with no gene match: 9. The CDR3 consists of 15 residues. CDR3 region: CASSSTGEPGQPQHF. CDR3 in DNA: TGTGCCAGCAGCTCGACAGGGGAGCCAGGGCAGCCCCAGCATTTT.